The clone carrying this TCR beta chain was seen a handful of times. Its antigen is currently unknown. This specimen belongs to a study of Ad26.COV2.S vaccination and SARS-CoV-2 variants. This table comes from immunoSEQ multiplex PCR, and its TCRdb copy is limited to in-frame clones, with some not included. This sample has almost 400,000 clones, with roughly 90% found just once. Treatment meaning: around 19 received Ad26.COV2.S at low or high dose, single or two shots; about 5 received placebo; per-sample allocation not given. Material that was analyzed had been drawn on day 63 after the first vaccine or placebo injection. In the vaccine, an Ad26 vector expressed the SARS-CoV-2 spike of the Wuhan strain. The CDR3 is made up of 15 amino acids. Germline V lookup: CDR1 MDHEN, CDR2 SYDVKM. V shed 7 bases and J shed 3 bases, with 19 bases lying between them. Whole-study results and caveats: An underestimation of total T cell responses may have resulted from the TCR breadth and depth analyses.

This TCR was sampled from a person between 18 and 60 years old who received the Ad26.COV2.S COVID-19 vaccine or a placebo. The gene calls are TRBV28 and TRBJ2-7; D may be TRBD2 (6 bases). This material consisted of peripheral blood, taken in a trial of Ad26.COV2.S vaccine versus placebo. CDR3: CASILHPGEIYEQYF. CDR3 bases: TGTGCCAGCATCCTACATCCGGGGGAAATCTACGAGCAGTACTTC.